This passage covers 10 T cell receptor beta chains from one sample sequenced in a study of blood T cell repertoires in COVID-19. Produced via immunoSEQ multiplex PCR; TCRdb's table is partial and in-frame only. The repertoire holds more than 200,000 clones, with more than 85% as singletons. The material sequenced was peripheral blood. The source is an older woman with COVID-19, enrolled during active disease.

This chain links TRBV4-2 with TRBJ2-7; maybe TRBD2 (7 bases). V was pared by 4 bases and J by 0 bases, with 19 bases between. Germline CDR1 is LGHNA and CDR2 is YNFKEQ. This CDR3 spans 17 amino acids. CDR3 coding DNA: TGTGCCAGCAGCCCCCTGTGGGGGGGCGAGGCCTCCTACGAGCAGTACTTC. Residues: CASSPLWGGEASYEQYF.

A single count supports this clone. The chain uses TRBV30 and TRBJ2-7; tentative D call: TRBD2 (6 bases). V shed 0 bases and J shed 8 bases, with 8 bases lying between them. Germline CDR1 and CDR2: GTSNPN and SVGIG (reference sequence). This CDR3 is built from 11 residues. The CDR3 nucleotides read TGTGCCTGGAGTGTACGCGGGAAGCAGTACTTC. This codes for CAWSVRGKQYF. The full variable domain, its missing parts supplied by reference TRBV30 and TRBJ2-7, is SQTIHQWPATLVQPVGSPLSLECTVEGTSNPNLYWYRQAAGRGLQLLFYSVGIGQISSEVPQNLSASRPQDRQFILSSKKLLLSDSGFYLCAWSVRGKQYFGPGTRLTVT.

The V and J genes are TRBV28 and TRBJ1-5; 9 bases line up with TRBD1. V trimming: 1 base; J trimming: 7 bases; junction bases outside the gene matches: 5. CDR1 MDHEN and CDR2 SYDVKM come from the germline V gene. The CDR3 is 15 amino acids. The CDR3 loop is CASSLFGQGRQPQHF. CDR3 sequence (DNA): TGTGCCAGCAGTTTATTCGGACAGGGGCGGCAGCCCCAGCATTTT.

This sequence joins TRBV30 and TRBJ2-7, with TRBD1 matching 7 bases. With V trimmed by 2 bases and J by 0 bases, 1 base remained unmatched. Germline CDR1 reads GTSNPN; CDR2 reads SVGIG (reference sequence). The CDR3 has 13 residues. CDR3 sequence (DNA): TGTGCCTGGAGTCGGGACAGCTCCTACGAGCAGTACTTC. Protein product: CAWSRDSSYEQYF.

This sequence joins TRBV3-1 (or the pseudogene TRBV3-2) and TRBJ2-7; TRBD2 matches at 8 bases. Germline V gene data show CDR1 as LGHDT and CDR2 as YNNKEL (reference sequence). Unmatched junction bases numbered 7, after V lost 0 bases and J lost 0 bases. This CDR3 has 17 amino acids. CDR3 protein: CASSQDQAGGLSYEQYF. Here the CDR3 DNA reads TGTGCCAGCAGCCAAGATCAGGCGGGAGGCCTCTCCTACGAGCAGTACTTC.

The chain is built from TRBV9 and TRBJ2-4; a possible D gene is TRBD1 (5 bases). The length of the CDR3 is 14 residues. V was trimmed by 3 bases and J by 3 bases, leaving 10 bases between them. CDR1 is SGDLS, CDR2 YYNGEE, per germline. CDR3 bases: TGTGCCAGCAGCGAGACAGCGATCAAAAACATTCAGTACTTC. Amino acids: CASSETAIKNIQYF.

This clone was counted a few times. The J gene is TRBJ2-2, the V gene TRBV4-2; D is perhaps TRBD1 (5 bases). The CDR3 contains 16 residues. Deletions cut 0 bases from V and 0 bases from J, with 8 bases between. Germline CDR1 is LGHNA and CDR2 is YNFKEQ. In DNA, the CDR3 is TGTGCCAGCAGCCAAGATCAGGGAACGAACACCGGGGAGCTGTTTTTT. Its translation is CASSQDQGTNTGELFF.

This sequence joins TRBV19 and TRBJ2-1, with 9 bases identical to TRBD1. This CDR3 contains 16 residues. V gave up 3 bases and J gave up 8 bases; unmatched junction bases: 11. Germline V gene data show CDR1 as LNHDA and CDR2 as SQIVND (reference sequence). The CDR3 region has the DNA TGTGCCAGTAGTATTAGGGGGATACAGGGGGCCGATGAGCAGTTCTTC. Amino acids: CASSIRGIQGADEQFF. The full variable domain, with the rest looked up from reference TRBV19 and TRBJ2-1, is DGGITQSPKYLFRKEGQNVTLSCEQNLNHDAMYWYRQDPGQGLRLIYYSQIVNDFQKGDIAEGYSVSREKKESFPLTVTSAQKNPTAFYLCASSIRGIQGADEQFFGPGTRLTVL.

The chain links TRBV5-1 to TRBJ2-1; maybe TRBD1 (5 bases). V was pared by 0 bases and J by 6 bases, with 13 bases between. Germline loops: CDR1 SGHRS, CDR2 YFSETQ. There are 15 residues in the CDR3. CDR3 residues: CASSLEGRLPNEQFF. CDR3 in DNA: TGCGCCAGCAGCTTGGAGGGGCGTCTCCCCAATGAGCAGTTCTTC. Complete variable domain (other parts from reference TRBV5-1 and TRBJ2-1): KAGVTQTPRYLIKTRGQQVTLSCSPISGHRSVSWYQQTPGQGLQFLFEYFSETQRNKGNFPGRFSGRQFSNSRSEMNVSTLELGDSALYLCASSLEGRLPNEQFFGPGTRLTVL.

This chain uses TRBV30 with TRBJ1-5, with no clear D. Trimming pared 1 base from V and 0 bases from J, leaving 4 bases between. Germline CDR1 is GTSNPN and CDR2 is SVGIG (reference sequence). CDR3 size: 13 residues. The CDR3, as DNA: TGTGCCTGGAGTGACGGTAGCAATCAGCCCCAGCATTTT. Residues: CAWSDGSNQPQHF. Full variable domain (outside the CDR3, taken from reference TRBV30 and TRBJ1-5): SQTIHQWPATLVQPVGSPLSLECTVEGTSNPNLYWYRQAAGRGLQLLFYSVGIGQISSEVPQNLSASRPQDRQFILSSKKLLLSDSGFYLCAWSDGSNQPQHFGDGTRLSIL.